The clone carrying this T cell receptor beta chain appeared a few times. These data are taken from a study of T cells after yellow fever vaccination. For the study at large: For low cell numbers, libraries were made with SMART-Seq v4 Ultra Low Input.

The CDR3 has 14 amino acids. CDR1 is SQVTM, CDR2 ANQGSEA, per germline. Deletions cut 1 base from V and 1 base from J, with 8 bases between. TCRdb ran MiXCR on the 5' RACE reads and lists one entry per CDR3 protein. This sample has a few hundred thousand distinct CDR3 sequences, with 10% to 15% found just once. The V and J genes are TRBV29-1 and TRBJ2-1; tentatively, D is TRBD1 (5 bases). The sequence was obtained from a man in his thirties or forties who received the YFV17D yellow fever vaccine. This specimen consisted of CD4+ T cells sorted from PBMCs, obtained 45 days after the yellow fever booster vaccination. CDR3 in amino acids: CSVEAQVSYNEQFF. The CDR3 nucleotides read TGCAGCGTTGAAGCACAGGTATCCTACAATGAGCAGTTCTTC.